This TCR beta chain was sequenced during a study of blood T cell repertoires in COVID-19. Study overall: COVID-19 samples collected from the United States, Italy and Spain covered acute and convalescent phases. PBMCs, B-cell-depleted T cells, or T cells were the source of the cDNA or gDNA that made up the material.

Assay: immunoSEQ multiplex PCR; the TCRdb copy retains only in-frame clones and omits some. The sample carries some 6,100 clones, more than 75% recorded once. Germline V gene data show CDR1 as LGHDT and CDR2 as YNNKEL (reference sequence). The CDR3 loop spans 15 amino acids. The ends were cut back, 1 base at V and 0 bases at J, with 9 bases in the middle. Sequences were obtained from peripheral blood. The clonotype originates from a human donor in a cohort sampled during active COVID-19. The chain has TRBV3-1 (or the pseudogene TRBV3-2) and TRBJ2-5; a weak D match, TRBD2 (6 bases). CDR3 loop: CASSQGREYQETQYF. CDR3 DNA: TGTGCCAGCAGCCAAGGCCGGGAGTACCAAGAGACCCAGTACTTC.